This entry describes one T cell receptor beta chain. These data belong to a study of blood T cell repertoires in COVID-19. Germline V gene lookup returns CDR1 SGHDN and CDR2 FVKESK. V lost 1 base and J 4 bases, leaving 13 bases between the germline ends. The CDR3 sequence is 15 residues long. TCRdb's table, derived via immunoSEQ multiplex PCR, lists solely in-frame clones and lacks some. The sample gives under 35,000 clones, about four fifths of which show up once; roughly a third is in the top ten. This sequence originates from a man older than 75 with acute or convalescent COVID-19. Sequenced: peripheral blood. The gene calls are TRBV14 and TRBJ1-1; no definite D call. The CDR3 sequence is CASSQGRAPSTEAFF. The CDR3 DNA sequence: TGTGCCAGCAGCCAAGGTAGAGCCCCGAGCACTGAAGCTTTCTTT.